This entry lists 5 T cell receptor beta chains sequenced from one sample in a study of blood T cell repertoires in COVID-19. Here immunoSEQ multiplex PCR was the method, and the copy in TCRdb shows in-frame clones only, minus some. The sample lists about 210,000 clones; about 86% were seen once. The sequencing input was peripheral blood. Every receptor here comes from a woman in her forties or fifties with acute or convalescent COVID-19.

The chain uses TRBV12-3 or TRBV12-4 and TRBJ1-1; 7 nucleotides match TRBD1. The CDR3 runs 13 residues. The J segment lost 7 bases and the V segment lost 6 bases, leaving 8 bases of the junction unmatched. For the CDR3, the DNA is TGTGCCAGCAGACCTTGGACAGGCGGTGAAGCTTTCTTT. It yields the protein CASRPWTGGEAFF.

The chain carries TRBV18 and TRBJ1-5; weak D call: TRBD1 (5 bases). This CDR3 is built from 14 residues. Germline V CDR1 and CDR2: KGHSH, LQKENI. The V and J ends lost 3 bases and 9 bases respectively, with 15 bases between them. DNA of the CDR3: TGTGCCAGCTCACCCGCGGGGGGTAGTCGGCCCCAGCATTTT. It is translated as CASSPAGGSRPQHF. Together with reference TRBV18 and TRBJ1-5, the CDR3 gives the full variable domain: NAGVMQNPRHLVRRRGQEARLRCSPMKGHSHVYWYRQLPEEGLKFMVYLQKENIIDESGMPKERFSAEFPKEGPSILRIQQVVRGDSAAYFCASSPAGGSRPQHFGDGTRLSIL.

This clone was detected once. The chain employs TRBV28 and TRBJ1-3; unclear D gene. CDR1 and CDR2 from the germline V gene are MDHEN and SYDVKM. Trimming stripped 3 bases from V and 4 bases from J, with 10 bases between. The CDR3 length is 14 residues. CDR3 in DNA: TGTGCCAGCAGTTTTCCCGCCAGGGGAAACACCATATATTTT. Translating gives CASSFPARGNTIYF.

This clone was seen more than once but under ten times. The genes are TRBV15 and TRBJ1-5; D is unclear. The V end was cut by 4 bases, the J end by 3 bases, with 10 bases between. The germline V gene has CDR1 LNHNV and CDR2 YYDKDF (reference sequence). CDR3 size: 14 residues. CDR3 in amino acids: CATSMRLSNQPQHF. The CDR3 DNA is TGTGCCACCAGCATGAGACTTTCCAATCAGCCCCAGCATTTT.

The chain recombines TRBV25-1 with TRBJ2-4; maybe TRBD1 (6 bases). Trimming left V 4 bases short and J 0 bases short, with 10 bases between. Germline V gives CDR1 MGHDK, CDR2 SYGVNS. The CDR3 is made up of 15 amino acids. The CDR3 loop is CASSGSQGAKNIQYF. Written as DNA, the CDR3 is TGTGCCAGCAGTGGATCACAGGGAGCCAAAAACATTCAGTACTTC.